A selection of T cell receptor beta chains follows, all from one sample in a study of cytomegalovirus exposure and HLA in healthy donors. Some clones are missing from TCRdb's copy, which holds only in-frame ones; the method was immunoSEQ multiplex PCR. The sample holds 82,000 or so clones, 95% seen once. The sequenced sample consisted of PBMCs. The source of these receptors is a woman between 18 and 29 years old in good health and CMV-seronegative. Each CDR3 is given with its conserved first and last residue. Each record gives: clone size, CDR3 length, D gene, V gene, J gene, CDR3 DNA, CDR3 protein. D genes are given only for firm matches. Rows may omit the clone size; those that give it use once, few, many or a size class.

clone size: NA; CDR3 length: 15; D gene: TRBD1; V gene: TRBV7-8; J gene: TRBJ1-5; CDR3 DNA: TGTGCCAGCAGGCCTACAGGGGCACAGAATCAGCCCCAGCATTTT; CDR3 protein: CASRPTGAQNQPQHF
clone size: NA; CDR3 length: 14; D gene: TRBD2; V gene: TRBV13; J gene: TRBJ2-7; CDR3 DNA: TGTGCCAGCAGCTTAGAACTAGCGCACCACGAGCAGTACTTC; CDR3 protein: CASSLELAHHEQYF
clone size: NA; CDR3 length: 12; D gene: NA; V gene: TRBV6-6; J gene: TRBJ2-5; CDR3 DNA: TGTGCCAGCAGGGGAAGGGGGGAGACCCAGTACTTC; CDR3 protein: CASRGRGETQYF
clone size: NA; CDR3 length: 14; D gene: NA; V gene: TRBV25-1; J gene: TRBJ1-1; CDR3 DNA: TGTGCCAGCAGCAAGGTACAGGTTAACACTGAAGCTTTCTTT; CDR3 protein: CASSKVQVNTEAFF
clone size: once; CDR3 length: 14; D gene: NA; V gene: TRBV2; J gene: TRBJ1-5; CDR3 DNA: TGTGCCAGCAACGAACACCGAAACAATCAGCCCCAGCATTTT; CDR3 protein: CASNEHRNNQPQHF
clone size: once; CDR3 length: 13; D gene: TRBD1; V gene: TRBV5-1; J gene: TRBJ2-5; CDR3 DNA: TGCGCCAGCACCAACAGGGGGCTGGAGACCCAGTACTTC; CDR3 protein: CASTNRGLETQYF
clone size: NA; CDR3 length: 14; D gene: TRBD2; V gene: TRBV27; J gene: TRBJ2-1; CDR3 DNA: TGTGCCAGCAGTTCGGGACTACCCTACAATGAGCAGTTCTTC; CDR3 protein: CASSSGLPYNEQFF
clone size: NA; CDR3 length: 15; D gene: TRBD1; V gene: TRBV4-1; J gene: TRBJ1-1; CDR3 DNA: TGCGCCAGCAGCCAAGTCTACAGGGGGCGACCTGAAGCTTTCTTT; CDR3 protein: CASSQVYRGRPEAFF
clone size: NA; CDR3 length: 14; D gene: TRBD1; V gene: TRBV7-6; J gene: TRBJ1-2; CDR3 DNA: TGTGCCAGCAGCCCCGACAGGGAAGACTATGGCTACACCTTC; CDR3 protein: CASSPDREDYGYTF
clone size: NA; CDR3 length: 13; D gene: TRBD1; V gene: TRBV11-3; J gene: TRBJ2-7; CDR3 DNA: TGTGCCAGCAGTGGGACAGGGGACTACGAGCAGTACTTC; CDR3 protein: CASSGTGDYEQYF
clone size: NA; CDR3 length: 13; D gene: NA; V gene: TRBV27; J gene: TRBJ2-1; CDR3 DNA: TGTGCCAGCAGTCGCTTGGTGGGGGGTGAGCAGTTCTTC; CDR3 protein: CASSRLVGGEQFF
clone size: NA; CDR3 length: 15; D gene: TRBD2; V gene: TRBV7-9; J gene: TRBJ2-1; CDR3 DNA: TGTGCCAGCAGCCTGGGACTAGCCCGGGGCAATGAGCAGTTCTTC; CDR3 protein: CASSLGLARGNEQFF
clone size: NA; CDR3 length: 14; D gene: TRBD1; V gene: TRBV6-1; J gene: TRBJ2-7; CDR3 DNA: TGTGCCAGCAGTGTAGGGACAGGCAGGTACGAGCAGTACTTC; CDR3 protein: CASSVGTGRYEQYF
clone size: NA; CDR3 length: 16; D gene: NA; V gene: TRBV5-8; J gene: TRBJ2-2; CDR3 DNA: TGTGCCAGCAGCTTCAGGGCGTACGCGAACACCGGGGAGCTGTTTTTT; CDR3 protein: CASSFRAYANTGELFF
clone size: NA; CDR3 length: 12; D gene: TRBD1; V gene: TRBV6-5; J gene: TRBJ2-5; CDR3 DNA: TGTGCCAGCAAACAGGGGGCAGAGACCCAGTACTTC; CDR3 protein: CASKQGAETQYF
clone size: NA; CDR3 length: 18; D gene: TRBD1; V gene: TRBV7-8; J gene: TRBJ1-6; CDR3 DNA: TGTGCCAGCAGCTTAGGGCAGGGGGCCTATAAGGGTAATTCACCCCTCCACTTT; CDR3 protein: CASSLGQGAYKGNSPLHF
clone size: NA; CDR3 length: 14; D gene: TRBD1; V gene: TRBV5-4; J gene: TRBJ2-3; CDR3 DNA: TGTGCCAGCAGCGGGGACAGGGGGACCGGTACGCAGTATTTT; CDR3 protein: CASSGDRGTGTQYF
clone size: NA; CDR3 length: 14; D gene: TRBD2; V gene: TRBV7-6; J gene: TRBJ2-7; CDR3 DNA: TGTGCCAGCAGGGCGACTAGCGGGGGGTTTGAGCAGTACTTC; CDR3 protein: CASRATSGGFEQYF
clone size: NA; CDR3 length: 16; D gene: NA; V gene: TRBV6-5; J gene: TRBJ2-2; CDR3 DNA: TGTGCCAGCAGTTACTCAGGGGTGGTTGACACCGGGGAGCTGTTTTTT; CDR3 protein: CASSYSGVVDTGELFF
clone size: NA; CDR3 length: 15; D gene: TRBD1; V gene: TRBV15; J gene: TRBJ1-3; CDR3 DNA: TGTGCCACCAGCAGAGATAAAGGACAGGGTGCCACCATATATTTT; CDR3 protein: CATSRDKGQGATIYF
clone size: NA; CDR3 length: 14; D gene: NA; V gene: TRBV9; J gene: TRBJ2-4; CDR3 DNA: TGTGCCAGCAGCGTAGAACCCGGGGGAAACATTCAGTACTTC; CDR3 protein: CASSVEPGGNIQYF
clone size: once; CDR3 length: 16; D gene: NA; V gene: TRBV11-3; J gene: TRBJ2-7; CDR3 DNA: TGTGCCAGCAGCCCCGGATGGAGGGGTAATCTCTACGAGCAGTACTTC; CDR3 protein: CASSPGWRGNLYEQYF
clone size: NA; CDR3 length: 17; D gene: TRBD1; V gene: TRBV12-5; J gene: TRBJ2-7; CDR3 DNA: TGTGCTAGTGGTTTGACGCTGACAGGGGGTCTTGCCTACGAGCAGTACTTC; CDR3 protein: CASGLTLTGGLAYEQYF
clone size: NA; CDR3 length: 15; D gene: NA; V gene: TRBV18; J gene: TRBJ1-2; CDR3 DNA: TGTGCCAGCTCACCCCGATCGGGGGGGGCAGGGGGCTACACCTTC; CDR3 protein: CASSPRSGGAGGYTF
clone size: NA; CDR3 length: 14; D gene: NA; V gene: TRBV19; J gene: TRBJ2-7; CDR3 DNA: TGTGCCAGTAGTTTAGGGACTTCAACCTACGAGCAGTACTTC; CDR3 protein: CASSLGTSTYEQYF
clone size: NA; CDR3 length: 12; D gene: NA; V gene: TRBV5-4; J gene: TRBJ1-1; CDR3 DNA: TGTGCCAGCAGCTTGGGGCGGACTGAAGCTTTCTTT; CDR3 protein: CASSLGRTEAFF
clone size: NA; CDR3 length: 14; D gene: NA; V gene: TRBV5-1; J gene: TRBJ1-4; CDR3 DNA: TGCGCCAGCAGCGGGCAGGCAACTAATGAAAAACTGTTTTTT; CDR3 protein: CASSGQATNEKLFF
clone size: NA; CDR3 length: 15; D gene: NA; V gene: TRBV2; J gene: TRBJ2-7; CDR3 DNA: TGTGCCAGCTACCTCCGGGACAGCAGGGCGGGGGAGCAGTACTTC; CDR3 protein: CASYLRDSRAGEQYF
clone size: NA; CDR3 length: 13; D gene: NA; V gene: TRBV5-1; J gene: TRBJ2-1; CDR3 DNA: TGCGCCAGCAGCTTGCAAGGGGCCGGTGAGCAGTTCTTC; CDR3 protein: CASSLQGAGEQFF
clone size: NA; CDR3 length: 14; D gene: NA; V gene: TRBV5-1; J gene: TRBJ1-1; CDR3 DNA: TGCGCCAGCCACGATAGGGGCCGTCGAACTGAAGCTTTCTTT; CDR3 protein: CASHDRGRRTEAFF
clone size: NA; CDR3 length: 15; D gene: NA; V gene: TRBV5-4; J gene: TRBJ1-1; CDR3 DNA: TGTGCCAGCAGCCGCCCACAGGGACTGAACACTGAAGCTTTCTTT; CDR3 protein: CASSRPQGLNTEAFF
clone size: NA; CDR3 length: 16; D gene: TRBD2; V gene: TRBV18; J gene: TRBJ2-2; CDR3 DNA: TGTGCCAGCTCACCGTCACTAGCGGGGCCCACCGGGGAGCTGTTTTTT; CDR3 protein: CASSPSLAGPTGELFF
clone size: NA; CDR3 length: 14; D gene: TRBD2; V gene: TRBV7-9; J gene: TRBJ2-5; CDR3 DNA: TGTGCCAGCAGCTTGGGAGGGTTACAAGAGACCCAGTACTTC; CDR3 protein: CASSLGGLQETQYF
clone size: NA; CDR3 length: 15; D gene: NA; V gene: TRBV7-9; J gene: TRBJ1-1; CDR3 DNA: TGTGCCAGCAGCTTAAGAGGGTTCGCCGGGACTGAAGCTTTCTTT; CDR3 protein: CASSLRGFAGTEAFF
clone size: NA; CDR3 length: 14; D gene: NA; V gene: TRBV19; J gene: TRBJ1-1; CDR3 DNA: TGTGCCAGTAGGCCCGGGACTTGGAACACTGAAGCTTTCTTT; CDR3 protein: CASRPGTWNTEAFF
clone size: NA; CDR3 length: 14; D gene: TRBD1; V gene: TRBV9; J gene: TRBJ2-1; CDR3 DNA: TGTGCCAGCAGCGGGGGGACAGGGTTCAATGAGCAGTTCTTC; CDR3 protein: CASSGGTGFNEQFF
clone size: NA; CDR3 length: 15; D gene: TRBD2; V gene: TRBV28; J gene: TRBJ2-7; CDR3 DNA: TGTGCCAGCAGCCTCGGGACTAGCGGGATTATCGAGCAGTACTTC; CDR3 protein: CASSLGTSGIIEQYF
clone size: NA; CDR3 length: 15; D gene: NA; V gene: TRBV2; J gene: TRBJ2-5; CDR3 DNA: TGTGCCAGCAGTGAAACCGGGACACCACAAGAGACCCAGTACTTC; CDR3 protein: CASSETGTPQETQYF
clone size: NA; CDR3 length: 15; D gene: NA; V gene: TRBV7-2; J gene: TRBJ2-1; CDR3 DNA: TGTGCCAGCAGCTTAGAAGCGCAGGGCTACAATGAGCAGTTCTTC; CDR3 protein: CASSLEAQGYNEQFF
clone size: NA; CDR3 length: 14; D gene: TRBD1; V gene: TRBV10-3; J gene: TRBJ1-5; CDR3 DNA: TGTGCCATCAGTGGGGGGACAGCAAATCAGCCCCAGCATTTT; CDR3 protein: CAISGGTANQPQHF
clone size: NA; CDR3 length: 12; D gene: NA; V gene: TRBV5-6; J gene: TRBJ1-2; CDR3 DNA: TGTGCCAGCAGCTTGGGCGACTATGGCTACACCTTC; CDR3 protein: CASSLGDYGYTF
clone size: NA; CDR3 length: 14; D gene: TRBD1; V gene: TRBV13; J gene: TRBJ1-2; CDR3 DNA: TGTGCCAGCAGGTCGGGGACAGGGGTCTATGGCTACACCTTC; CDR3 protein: CASRSGTGVYGYTF
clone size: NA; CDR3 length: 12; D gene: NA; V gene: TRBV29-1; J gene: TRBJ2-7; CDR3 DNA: TGCAGCGTTGAAGCCCAGGGCCCCGAGCAGTACTTC; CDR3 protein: CSVEAQGPEQYF
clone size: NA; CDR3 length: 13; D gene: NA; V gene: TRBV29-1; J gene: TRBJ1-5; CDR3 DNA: TGCAGCGTTTTGGTACAGACCAATCAGCCCCAGCATTTT; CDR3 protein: CSVLVQTNQPQHF
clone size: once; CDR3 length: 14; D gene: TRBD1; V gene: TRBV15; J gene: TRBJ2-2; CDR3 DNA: TGTGCCACCGAGGGACAGGACCAAACCGGGGAGCTGTTTTTT; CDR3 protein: CATEGQDQTGELFF
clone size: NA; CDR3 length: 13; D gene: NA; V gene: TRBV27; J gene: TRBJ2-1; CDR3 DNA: TGTGCCAGCAGTGATACAGGAAACAATGAGCAGTTCTTC; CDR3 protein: CASSDTGNNEQFF
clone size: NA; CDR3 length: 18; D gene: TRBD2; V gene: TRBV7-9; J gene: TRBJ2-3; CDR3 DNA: TGTGCCAGCAGCTCGGGACTAGCGGGAGTAGGGGTAGGGGATACGCAGTATTTT; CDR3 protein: CASSSGLAGVGVGDTQYF
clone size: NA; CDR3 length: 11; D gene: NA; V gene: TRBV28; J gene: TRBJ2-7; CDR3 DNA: TGTGCCAGCAGCCCAGGCTACGAGCAGTACTTC; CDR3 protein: CASSPGYEQYF
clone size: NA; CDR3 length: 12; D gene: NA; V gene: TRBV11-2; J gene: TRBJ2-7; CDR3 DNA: TGTGCCAGCAGCCCCGTAGGAGCCAAGCAGTACTTC; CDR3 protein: CASSPVGAKQYF
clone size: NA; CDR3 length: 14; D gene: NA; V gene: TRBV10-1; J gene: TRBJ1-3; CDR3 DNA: TGCGCCAGCAGTGATCGGACTGGGGGAAACACCATATATTTT; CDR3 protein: CASSDRTGGNTIYF
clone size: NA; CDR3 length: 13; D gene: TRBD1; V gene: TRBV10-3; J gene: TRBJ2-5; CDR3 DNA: TGTGCCATACAGGGGTTAACTCAAGAGACCCAGTACTTC; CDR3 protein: CAIQGLTQETQYF
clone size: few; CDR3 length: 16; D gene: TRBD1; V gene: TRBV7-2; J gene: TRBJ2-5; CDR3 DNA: TGTGCCAGCAGTACAAGAAGGGACAGGGGAGGGGAGACCCAGTACTTC; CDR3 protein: CASSTRRDRGGETQYF
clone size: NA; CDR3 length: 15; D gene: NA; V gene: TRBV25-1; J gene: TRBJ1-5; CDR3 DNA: TGTGCCAGCAGTGCAAAGAGTAGCAGCAATCAGCCCCAGCATTTT; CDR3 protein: CASSAKSSSNQPQHF
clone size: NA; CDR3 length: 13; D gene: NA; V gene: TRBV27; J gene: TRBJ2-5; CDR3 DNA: TGTGCCAGCAGTACAGGGAGCCAAGAGACCCAGTACTTC; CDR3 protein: CASSTGSQETQYF
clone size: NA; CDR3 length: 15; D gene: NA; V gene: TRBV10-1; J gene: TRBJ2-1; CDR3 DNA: TGCGCCAGCAGTGAGCACTCAAACTACGACAATGAGCAGTTCTTC; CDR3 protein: CASSEHSNYDNEQFF